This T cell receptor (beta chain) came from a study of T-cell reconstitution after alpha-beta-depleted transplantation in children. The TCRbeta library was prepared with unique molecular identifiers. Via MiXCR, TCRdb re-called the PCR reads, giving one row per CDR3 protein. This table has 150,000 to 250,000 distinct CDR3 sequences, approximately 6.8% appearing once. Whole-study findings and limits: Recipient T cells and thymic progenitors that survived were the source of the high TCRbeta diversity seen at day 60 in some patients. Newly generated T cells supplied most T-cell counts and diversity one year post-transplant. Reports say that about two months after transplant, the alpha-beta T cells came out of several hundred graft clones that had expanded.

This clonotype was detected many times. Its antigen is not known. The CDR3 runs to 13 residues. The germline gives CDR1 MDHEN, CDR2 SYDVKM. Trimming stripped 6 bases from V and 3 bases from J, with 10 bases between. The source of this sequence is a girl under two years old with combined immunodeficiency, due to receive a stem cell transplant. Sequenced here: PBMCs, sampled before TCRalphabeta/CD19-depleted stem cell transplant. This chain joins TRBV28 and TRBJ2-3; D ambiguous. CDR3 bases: TGTGCCAGCAGCTATATAGGGACAGATACGCAGTATTTT. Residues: CASSYIGTDTQYF.